A selection of T cell receptor beta chains follows, all from one sample in a study of early T cells in non-severe SARS-CoV-2 infection. From the 5' RACE reads, TCRdb called clonotypes with MiXCR, one entry per CDR3 protein. The table records about 80,000 distinct CDR3 sequences, roughly 12% of them present only once. The starting material was whole blood, obtained at baseline. These receptors were obtained from an adult who was a healthcare worker with PCR-confirmed SARS-CoV-2 infection or an uninfected control (not recorded which). The donor label of this sample is uncertain. Both conserved end residues are part of each CDR3. D genes are given only for firm matches. Clone size is stated in some rows and not others, as once, few, many or a class when expanded.

CDR3nt | CDR3aa | abundance | j_gene | v_gene | d_gene
TGTGCCACCAGCGCGGGGAGCGATTCCTACAATGAGCAGTTCTTC | CATSAGSDSYNEQFF | . | TRBJ2-1 | TRBV15 | .
TGCGCCAGCAGCTTGGCGGCTGCAATCTACAATGAGCAGTTCTTC | CASSLAAAIYNEQFF | . | TRBJ2-1 | TRBV5-1 | .
TGTGCCAGCAGTTCTGCTGACAGGGCCCCTCCGACCGAGCAGTACTTC | CASSSADRAPPTEQYF | many | TRBJ2-7 | TRBV27 | TRBD1
TGTGCCAGCTCACCAGCGATTAATGAAAAACTGTTTTTT | CASSPAINEKLFF | few | TRBJ1-4 | TRBV18 | .
TGTGCCAGCATTCCGACGGGGGGGCCTAATTCACCCCTCCACTTT | CASIPTGGPNSPLHF | . | TRBJ1-6 | TRBV25-1 | .
TGTGCCAGCAGCGTCATGCGGGAGTACACCGGGGAGCTGTTTTTT | CASSVMREYTGELFF | many | TRBJ2-2 | TRBV9 | TRBD2
TGTGCCAGCAGTTTGGGACAGACTATTAACTATGGCTACACCTTC | CASSLGQTINYGYTF | . | TRBJ1-2 | TRBV28 | TRBD1
TGTGCCATCAGTGACGGAGGGCTCGGATACTCCTATGGCTACACCTTC | CAISDGGLGYSYGYTF | many | TRBJ1-2 | TRBV10-3 | .
TGTGCCAGCAGCTTACCCCTCGACGGGGGTGCCTCCTACAATGAGCAGTTCTTC | CASSLPLDGGASYNEQFF | . | TRBJ2-1 | TRBV7-6 | .
TGTGCCAGCAGTGAACGGGTAGCGGCATACAATGAGCAGTTCTTC | CASSERVAAYNEQFF | few | TRBJ2-1 | TRBV2 | .
TGTGCCAGCAGCTCTAGGGTGGACGAGCAGTACTTC | CASSSRVDEQYF | . | TRBJ2-7 | TRBV6-2/TRBV6-3 | .
TGCGCCAGCAGCCAAGACCATCTTCCGGAAGAGACCCAGTACTTC | CASSQDHLPEETQYF | . | TRBJ2-5 | TRBV4-1 | .
TGTGCCAGCAGCTCGAGACTTAGCGGAATTTACGAGCAGTACTTC | CASSSRLSGIYEQYF | few | TRBJ2-7 | TRBV5-6 | .
TGCGCCAGCAGCGGGGGAGGGACGGTAGTCTACGAGCAGTACTTC | CASSGGGTVVYEQYF | . | TRBJ2-7 | TRBV5-1 | TRBD2
TGCGCCAGCAGCTCCTACCGCAACACTGAAGCTTTCTTT | CASSSYRNTEAFF | many | TRBJ1-1 | TRBV5-1 | .